This paragraph covers one TCR beta chain sequence. In its sample, this clone was seen a few times. Which antigen it targets is not known. It has no much larger one-base neighbor in the sample; base qualities were not kept. A distance of 14 bases separates the germline ends of V and J, which lose 1 base and 5 bases respectively. CDR1 SEHNR and CDR2 FQNEAQ are derived from the germline V gene (reference sequence). Taken from cysteine to phenylalanine, the CDR3 has 15 residues. Only CDR3 DNA is held: 45 bases, read in frame from base 1. This sample was included in a study of OX40 agonist ivuxolimab in advanced cancers. Background for the entire study: Ivuxolimab was a fully human IgG2 agonistic monoclonal antibody targeting the costimulatory receptor OX40 (CD134). Intravenous ivuxolimab was administered to patients every 2 weeks at six dose levels: 0.01, 0.1, 0.3, 1.5, 3 and 10 mg/kg. Of the 50 or so patients in dose escalation, around 20 had hepatocellular carcinoma, about 15 had melanoma, 9 had renal cell carcinoma and 9 had head and neck cancer. The paper covers the monotherapy dose-escalation part of the phase I ivuxolimab trial, which included N of about 50 patients. In the dose-escalation cohort, 82.7% of patients were male, and the mean age was approximately 64 years, with a range of roughly 20 to 80. Patients were allowed to have had prior anti-PD-1, anti-PD-L1 or anti-CTLA-4 therapy, and approximately 41% of the dose-escalation patients had previously received checkpoint inhibitors. Partial responses occurred in three dose-escalation patients: two with cutaneous melanoma and one with hepatocellular carcinoma. The point of sequencing TCRbeta in the periphery was to test whether ivuxolimab changed TCR sequence diversity and drove clonal T-cell expansion.

Broader findings and caveats from the paper: Clonal expansion of both CD4+ and CD8+ blood T cells was observed from baseline to week 6 at doses 0.1 to 3.0 mg/kg. Low levels of normalized T-cell clonal expansion were also shown by some nonresponding patients. The antigen specificity of the peripheral T cells that underwent clonal expansion was not determined. After ivuxolimab, CD8+ T cells had more expanded clones than CD4+ T cells on average. In partial responders in the 0.1-3.0 mg/kg groups, normalized peripheral clonal expansion was found to be among the lowest, especially among CD8+ T cells.

Patients with autoimmune disease history or receiving systemic immunosuppression were excluded from the trial. Peripheral blood for TCR sequencing was collected from all dose cohorts at baseline, on cycle 4 day 1, and on cycle 7 day 1. Samples were obtained from an open-label, multicenter, first-in-human phase I dose-escalation trial of ivuxolimab. Adults with locally advanced or metastatic melanoma, renal cell, hepatocellular, or head and neck squamous cell carcinoma were enrolled in the trial. Before TCR sequencing, CD4+ and CD8+ T cells were separately sorted from peripheral blood. To sequence the TCRbeta CDR3 region, genomic DNA was isolated from the sorted cells. The immunoSEQ Assay was used for sequencing of TCRbeta CDR3 regions. Imported from immuneACCESS, the table was reduced by TCRdb to in-frame sequences with V and J called. These copies leave out some clones; in studies compared against another copy, an unresolved V gene accounts for under half, and the cause of the remainder is not known. The sample table contains some 13,000 clones; only one count was recorded for roughly 87% of them. The top ten clones comprise roughly two thirds of the sample.

This sequence originates from an adult with an advanced solid tumor such as melanoma, head and neck, liver or kidney cancer. The sample was CD4+ or CD8+ T cells sorted from blood, taken in a trial of the OX40 agonist ivuxolimab. The V and J segments used are TRBV7-9 and TRBJ1-2, with the D gene uncertain. The DNA sequence is TGTGCCAGCAGCTTAGGATGGGGTGACCCTTATGGCTACACCTTC. This yields the protein CASSLGWGDPYGYTF.